The 28 T cell receptor beta chains below come from one sample, sequenced in a study of metastatic and nonmetastatic thyroid tumors. TCRdb reanalyzed the PCR reads via MiXCR. The data show several thousand clones, with 3% to 3.5% seen just once and about a sixth held by the top ten. There were no patients who had received any treatment before thyroid surgery. The sequenced sample was tumor tissue. The receptors stem from a female donor with papillary thyroid cancer or a benign thyroid nodule (not recorded which). Some clones in this sample may be carry-over from other donors' samples.

This clone was detected ten times or more. The V and J genes are TRBV6-1 and TRBJ2-7; D unclear. Germline CDR1 and CDR2: MNHNS and SASEGT. Trimming removed 10 bases from V and 3 bases from J, with 22 bases in between. The CDR3 consists of 15 residues. CDR3 sequence (DNA): TGTGCCACCACGCTGCTGAGTCCCAACCACTACGAGCAGTACTTC. Encoded protein: CATTLLSPNHYEQYF.

This clone was seen many times. The CDR3 region has the DNA TGTGCCAGCAGCTTGGGAAGCAGAGAGACCCAGTACTTC. It codes for CASSLGSRETQYF. The gene calls are TRBV5-5 and TRBJ2-5; D unresolved. Trimming left V 0 bases short and J 4 bases short, with 7 bases between. Germline lookup yields CDR1 SGHKS and CDR2 YYEKEE (reference sequence). The length of the CDR3 is 13 residues.

This clone was detected ten times or more. The chain joins TRBV7-2 to TRBJ2-3, with 7 bases matching TRBD2. The CDR3 totals 14 residues. Germline V lookup: CDR1 SGHTA, CDR2 FQGNSA. V shed 4 bases and J 10 bases; nucleotides not matched to a gene: 11. The CDR3 here is CASSSTWTSRSQYF. DNA of the CDR3: TGTGCCAGCAGCTCCACCTGGACTAGTCGTTCGCAGTATTTT.

This clone qualifies as medium-sized. The V call is TRBV11-3, the J call TRBJ2-6, with no clear D. V was clipped by 0 bases and J by 1 base, with 7 bases between them. The CDR3 spans 16 residues. Looked up from germline, CDR1 is SGHNT and CDR2 is YENEEA. The CDR3: CASSLDGESGANVLTF. The CDR3 DNA reads as TGTGCCAGCAGCTTAGATGGGGAATCTGGGGCCAACGTCCTGACTTTC.

By share, this clone ranks as medium-sized. V and J are TRBV20-1 and TRBJ2-1, with 15 nucleotides matching TRBD2. V was clipped by 5 bases and J by 8 bases; unmatched bases: 13. The CDR3 contains 17 residues. Germline assignment: CDR1 DFQATT and CDR2 SNEGSKA (reference sequence). CDR3 amino acids: CSAPWTSGRARVYEQFF. In DNA, the CDR3 is TGCAGTGCTCCCTGGACTAGCGGGAGGGCCCGGGTATATGAGCAGTTCTTC.

This clone qualifies as medium-sized. The chain carries TRBV6-1 and TRBJ1-5; D may be TRBD1 (5 bases). CDR1 MNHNS and CDR2 SASEGT come from the germline V gene. The ends were cut back, 5 bases at V and 9 bases at J, with 14 bases in the middle. CDR3 length: 13 amino acids. CDR3 DNA: TGTGCCAGCAGTTTTTCCGGGACGAGGCCCCAGCATTTT. It encodes CASSFSGTRPQHF.

This clone was detected a few times. A clone one base away is much larger, so this may be a read error. This chain uses TRBV9 with TRBJ2-3; TRBD1 might be the D (6 bases). The J call is uncertain, as TRBJ1-5 better fits the DNA end. This CDR3 spans 13 amino acids. CDR1 is SGDLS, CDR2 YYNGEE, per germline. CDR3 sequence (DNA): TGTGCCAGCAGCAAGGGGGGCACAGATACGCAGCATTTT. Translated: CASSKGGTDTQHF.

This clone was recorded many times. The V gene is TRBV13, the J gene TRBJ2-2, with 9 bases identical to TRBD1. Germline V gene lookup returns CDR1 PRHDT and CDR2 FYEKMQ (reference sequence). The CDR3 is 14 amino acids. Losses at the gene ends were 5 bases for V and 5 bases for J; bases not matched to a gene: 3. The CDR3 protein is CASSRQGGTGELFF. In DNA, the CDR3 is TGTGCCAGCAGCCGACAGGGGGGAACCGGGGAGCTGTTTTTT.

This clone has at least ten counts. The chain uses TRBV29-1 and TRBJ2-3, with D possibly being TRBD2 (5 bases). Trimming shortened V by 4 bases and J by 8 bases, and 13 bases separated the two germline ends. Germline CDR1 SQVTM, CDR2 ANQGSEA. The CDR3 length is 12 residues. CDR3 in DNA: TGCAGCGTTGGAGGGTTGGAGAGTACGCAGTATTTT. As protein: CSVGGLESTQYF.

This clone is medium-sized within its sample. This chain links TRBV5-1 with TRBJ2-6; D not certain. The V and J ends lost 8 bases and 0 bases respectively, with 12 bases between them. This CDR3 region has 15 residues. Germline assignment: CDR1 SGHRS and CDR2 YFSETQ. The CDR3 DNA reads TGCGCCAGTGCGACGGTTAACTCTGGGGCCAACGTCCTGACTTTC. Its translation is CASATVNSGANVLTF.

The chain combines TRBV19 with TRBJ1-2; 7 nucleotides agree with TRBD1. The CDR3 covers 15 residues. CDR1 is LNHDA, CDR2 SQIVND, per germline (reference sequence). The CDR3 region has the DNA TGTGTCACTACATACTCGGACAGGCGGGGTAAGGGCTACACCTTC. It specifies CVTTYSDRRGKGYTF.

Relative to its sample, this clone is medium-sized. The genes are TRBV27 and TRBJ2-3; D might be TRBD2 (6 bases). The CDR3 covers 13 residues. The V end was cut by 4 bases, the J end by 2 bases, with 7 bases between. The V gene's germline CDR1 is MNHEY and CDR2 SMNVEV (reference sequence). CDR3 coding DNA: TGTGCCAGCAGTTCGGGACTCACAGATACGCAGTATTTT. Amino acid sequence: CASSSGLTDTQYF.

This clone occurred many times. This sequence joins TRBV27 and TRBJ1-1; D perhaps matches TRBD1 (5 bases). Trimming shortened V by 5 bases and J by 12 bases, and 16 bases separated the two germline ends. Germline CDR1 MNHEY, CDR2 SMNVEV (reference sequence). The CDR3 covers 12 residues. Here the CDR3 reads CASSPLGRAPFF. The CDR3 DNA is TGTGCCAGCAGTCCCTTGGGGCGGGCGCCTTTCTTT.

This clone has at least ten counts. The rearrangement uses TRBV24-1 and TRBJ1-1; maybe TRBD1 (5 bases). CDR1 KGHDR and CDR2 SFDVKD come from the germline V gene. V was shortened by 7 bases and J by 9 bases, with 14 bases between the two germline ends. The length of the CDR3 is 12 residues. The CDR3 loop reads CATRGGEGKAFF. CDR3 coding DNA: TGTGCCACCAGGGGGGGGGAGGGGAAAGCTTTCTTT.

This clone came up many times. The chain links TRBV24-1 to TRBJ2-1, with 10 bases identical to TRBD2. The CDR3 runs 17 residues. Per the germline V gene, CDR1 is KGHDR and CDR2 is SFDVKD. The V and J ends lost 2 bases and 5 bases, in that order; junction bases with no gene match: 8. The CDR3 DNA reads TGTGCCACCAGTGATTCCCCTAGCGGGAGTGTTCACAATGAGCAGTTCTTC. It translates to CATSDSPSGSVHNEQFF.

This clone has ten or more counts. The chain carries TRBV3-1 and TRBJ1-2; D is possibly TRBD1 (5 bases). Germline V CDR1 and CDR2: LGHDT, YNNKEL (reference sequence). The V and J ends lost 5 bases and 5 bases respectively, with 6 bases between them. The CDR3 spans 11 residues. The chain's CDR3 is CASSSGYGYTF. Written as DNA, the CDR3 is TGTGCCAGCAGCTCAGGGTATGGCTACACCTTC.

Relative to its sample, this clone is medium-sized (0.01 to 0.1%). The chain couples TRBV11-2 to TRBJ1-5; D not resolved. The CDR3 covers 14 residues. Per the germline V gene, CDR1 is SGHAT and CDR2 is FQNNGV. Trimming removed 2 bases from V and 0 bases from J, with 5 bases in between. Here the CDR3 reads CASSLSDSNQPQHF. In DNA, the CDR3 is TGTGCCAGCAGCTTATCGGATAGCAATCAGCCCCAGCATTTT.

Ten or more counts support this clone. The final CDR3 position lacks the conserved phenylalanine or tryptophan, pointing to a likely read error. CDR3 nucleotide sequence: TGCGCCAGCAGCGGCACGACCAATGAGCAGTTCGTC. Its protein is CASSGTTNEQFV. The chain links TRBV5-1 to TRBJ2-1; D remains unclear. Germline CDR1 and CDR2: SGHRS and YFSETQ. This CDR3 is 12 amino acids long. Trimming took 4 bases from V and 6 from J, leaving 8 bases between them.

This clone was seen at least ten times. Without the conserved terminal phenylalanine or tryptophan, this CDR3 likely stems from a read error. The chain recombines TRBV2 with TRBJ2-1; possible D gene TRBD1, 6 bases. Trimming shortened V by 5 bases and J by 6 bases, and 17 bases separated the two germline ends. The CDR3 is 15 amino acids. Germline V lookup: CDR1 SNHLY, CDR2 FYNNEI. CDR3 bases: TGTGCCAGCAGTCGAGACAGGCTGAGGCGCAATGAGCAGTTCGTC. Its protein product is CASSRDRLRRNEQFV.

This clone has at least ten counts. This may be a read error, as it is one base from a much larger clone. The chain carries TRBV9 and TRBJ2-3; TRBD2 agrees at 9 bases. There are 15 residues in the CDR3. Germline CDR1 is SGDLS and CDR2 is YYNGEE. This chain's CDR3 is CASSVSGGFTDMQYF. DNA of the CDR3: TGTGCCAGCAGCGTGAGCGGGGGGTTCACAGATATGCAGTATTTT.

By share, this clone counts as medium-sized. The chain uses TRBV19 and TRBJ2-1, with 7 positions matching TRBD2. V dropped 1 base and J dropped 6; count of bases not matched to a gene: 6. The CDR3 has 15 residues. Germline-derived CDR1 and CDR2 are LNHDA and SQIVND (reference sequence). The CDR3 is CASSIGGRAANEQFF. The CDR3 DNA reads TGTGCCAGTAGTATAGGAGGGAGGGCCGCCAATGAGCAGTTCTTC.

This clone is labeled as medium-sized. The same CDR3 is also encoded by other DNA sequences in this sample. This sequence joins TRBV27 and TRBJ2-7; D not certain. This CDR3 comprises 13 residues. Germline lookup yields CDR1 MNHEY and CDR2 SMNVEV (reference sequence). The V and J ends lost 6 bases and 3 bases respectively, with 12 bases between them. CDR3 residues: CASSPQVNYEQYF. In DNA form, the CDR3 reads TGTGCCAGCAGCCCTCAGGTAAACTACGAGCAGTACTTC.

This clone is judged medium-sized. The chain links TRBV20-1 to TRBJ2-1; 8 bases agree with TRBD2. Germline CDR1 reads DFQATT; CDR2 reads SNEGSKA (reference sequence). J lost 12 bases, V lost 7 bases, and 5 bases had no gene match. The CDR3 has 10 residues. As DNA, the CDR3 is TGCAGTGTCAAAGCGGGGGTGCAGTTCTTC. Amino acids: CSVKAGVQFF.

This clone is judged medium-sized. This chain uses TRBV5-1 with TRBJ2-2; the match to TRBD2 covers 8 bases. The CDR3 loop spans 15 amino acids. Germline trimming cut 1 base from V and 7 bases from J; bases unmatched to any gene: 6. Germline V lookup: CDR1 SGHRS, CDR2 YFSETQ. The DNA of the CDR3 is TGCGCCAGCAGCTTGTACAGCGGGAGAGGCGGGGAGCTGTTTTTT. Residues: CASSLYSGRGGELFF. Looking up the rest from reference TRBV5-1 and TRBJ2-2 gives the full variable domain: KAGVTQTPRYLIKTRGQQVTLSCSPISGHRSVSWYQQTPGQGLQFLFEYFSETQRNKGNFPGRFSGRQFSNSRSEMNVSTLELGDSALYLCASSLYSGRGGELFFGEGSRLTVL.

This clone was seen many times. The chain combines TRBV28 with TRBJ1-1; the D is unclear. The CDR3 length is 12 residues. The V end was cut by 3 bases, the J end by 6 bases, with 8 bases between. The V gene's germline CDR1 is MDHEN and CDR2 SYDVKM. CDR3 sequence: CASSLRIAEAFF. In DNA form, the CDR3 reads TGTGCCAGCAGTTTGAGGATCGCTGAAGCTTTCTTT.

In this sample, this clone turned up many times. The chain carries TRBV7-3 and TRBJ2-1; TRBD2 matches 10 bases. V lost 0 bases and J lost 8; bases outside the gene matches: 7. This CDR3 is 16 amino acids long. Germline V gives CDR1 SGHTA, CDR2 FQGTGA. The CDR3 nucleotides read TGTGCCAGCAGCTTAACAGAGCGGGAGGGTCTGTATGAGCAGTTCTTC. Translation: CASSLTEREGLYEQFF.

This clone was detected many times. It is likely a read error, because the conserved phenylalanine at the end of the CDR3 is missing. This chain joins TRBV7-3 and TRBJ2-1; TRBD2 aligns across 11 bases. CDR1 and CDR2 (germline): SGHTA, FQGTGA. The ends lost 5 bases at V and 3 bases at J; junction bases unmatched: 3. This CDR3 spans 15 amino acids. CDR3 region: CASSAGTSGYNEQFV. For the CDR3, the DNA is TGTGCCAGCAGCGCCGGGACTAGCGGCTACAATGAGCAGTTCGTC.

In this sample, this clone turned up many times. The CDR3 spells CASRPTSGGFTDTQYF. The CDR3 DNA sequence: TGTGCCAGCAGACCGACTAGCGGGGGGTTCACAGATACGCAGTATTTT. The rearrangement joins TRBV3-1 to TRBJ2-3; 13 nucleotides agree with TRBD2. The CDR3 extends over 16 amino acids. V lost 6 bases and J lost 2; bases outside the gene matches: 5. The V gene's germline CDR1 is LGHDT and CDR2 YNNKEL (reference sequence).